This TCR beta chain was sequenced during a study of siplizumab effects on memory and regulatory T cells. Study-level findings and limits: A mean of around 65% of mappable alloreactive CD4+ clones were Treg-derived with siplizumab, compared with more than 25% in controls. Among sequences traceable to unstimulated CD4+ memory cells, alloreactive ones were significantly reduced by siplizumab. The authors mapped only a minor fraction of alloreactive clones to unstimulated subsets. Roughly 80-96% of proliferating CD4+ or CD8+ clones lacked a naive or memory phenotype that could be assigned.

On this clone: As yet, its antigen is unknown.

Clones were sequenced by immunoSEQ multiplex PCR, and TCRdb holds only the in-frame ones, with some missing. The sample lists 80,000 to 95,000 clones, more than 85% seen once, with approximately 17% in the top ten. V lost 2 bases to trimming and J lost 2 bases, with 4 bases between them. This CDR3 is 13 amino acids long. Per the germline V gene, CDR1 is SGHRS and CDR2 is YFSETQ. The sequence was collected from a human donor in good health. The specimen sequenced was CD8+ T cells sorted from blood. This chain joins TRBV5-1 and TRBJ2-2; D not resolved. CDR3 sequence reads: CASSFDNTGELFF. CDR3 bases: TGCGCCAGCAGCTTCGACAACACCGGGGAGCTGTTTTTT. The variable domain in full, completed from reference TRBV5-1 and TRBJ2-2, reads KAGVTQTPRYLIKTRGQQVTLSCSPISGHRSVSWYQQTPGQGLQFLFEYFSETQRNKGNFPGRFSGRQFSNSRSEMNVSTLELGDSALYLCASSFDNTGELFFGEGSRLTVL.